Below are 6 T cell receptor beta chains sequenced from a single sample in a study of PD-1 blockade in classical Hodgkin lymphoma. Profiling relied on immunoSEQ multiplex PCR, and the TCRdb table lists in-frame clones only, not all of them. The sample has about 39,000 clones; roughly 90% are singletons. After autologous stem cell transplantation all patients relapsed, and prior brentuximab vedotin exposure differed between cohorts. The sample was peripheral blood mononuclear cells (PBMCs), taken at baseline. All receptors derive from a human donor with classical Hodgkin lymphoma.

The chain carries TRBV5-1 and TRBJ2-1; TRBD1 matches 9 bases. Trimming removed 3 bases from V and 3 bases from J; junction bases left unmatched: 4. The CDR3 has 15 residues. The germline CDR1 and CDR2 sequences are SGHRS and YFSETQ. CDR3 sequence: CASSSTGQGYNEQFF. The DNA for the CDR3 is TGCGCCAGCAGCTCGACGGGACAGGGCTACAATGAGCAGTTCTTC.

J is TRBJ2-1 and V is TRBV4-2; TRBD1 matches 9 bases. The CDR3 is 16 amino acids. In germline, CDR1 is LGHNA, CDR2 YNFKEQ. The ends lost 2 bases at V and 1 base at J; junction bases unmatched: 3. Written as DNA, the CDR3 is TGTGCCAGCAGCCAAAGGGACAGGGTGTCCTACAATGAGCAGTTCTTC. The encoded protein is CASSQRDRVSYNEQFF.

The rearrangement links TRBV28 to TRBJ1-3, with 12 bases identical to TRBD1. CDR3 length: 16 amino acids. CDR1 and CDR2 from the germline V gene are MDHEN and SYDVKM. J gave up 4 bases and V 3 bases, and 4 bases lay outside the gene matches. CDR3 in amino acids: CASSFRDRGRGNTIYF. Written as DNA, the CDR3 is TGTGCCAGCAGTTTCCGGGACAGGGGGCGAGGAAACACCATATATTTT.

This chain joins TRBV18 and TRBJ2-2, with 8 bases aligning to TRBD1. This CDR3 has 16 residues. The V gene end was trimmed by 3 bases and the J gene end by 3 bases; junction bases not matched to a gene: 6. Germline V lookup: CDR1 KGHSH, CDR2 LQKENI. CDR3 bases: TGTGCCAGCTCACCGCTGGACAGGGTGGACACCGGGGAGCTGTTTTTT. Translating it yields CASSPLDRVDTGELFF.

The genes are TRBV7-2 and TRBJ2-5; D is unclear. The CDR3 runs to 14 residues. Germline V gives CDR1 SGHTA, CDR2 FQGNSA. V was clipped by 1 base and J by 2 bases, with 8 bases between them. CDR3 nucleotide sequence: TGTGCCAGCAGCTTAGGGGGATCTCAAGAGACCCAGTACTTC. Its translation is CASSLGGSQETQYF.

This rearrangement joins TRBV29-1 to TRBJ2-3; D possibly corresponds to TRBD1 (5 bases). CDR1 SQVTM and CDR2 ANQGSEA come from the germline V gene. CDR3 length equals 15 residues. V was clipped by 2 bases and J by 0 bases, with 12 bases between them. The CDR3 reads CSVESGGQSTDTQYF. CDR3 nucleotides: TGCAGCGTTGAATCGGGCGGACAAAGCACAGATACGCAGTATTTT.